Listed here are 15 T cell receptor beta chains from one sample, sequenced in a study of early stage breast cancer tumors. Data came from immunoSEQ multiplex PCR; TCRdb stores just in-frame clones and leaves some out. The sample carries roughly 53,000 clones, over 80% recorded once. Material: blood. All receptors derive from a person aged 70 to 85 with breast cancer.

The J gene is TRBJ2-7, the V gene TRBV5-6; 11 bases are shared with TRBD1. Germline-derived CDR1 and CDR2 are SGHDT and YYEEEE. The CDR3 covers 17 residues. Germline trimming cut 4 bases from V and 5 bases from J; bases unmatched to any gene: 14. The CDR3 DNA reads as TGTGCCAGCAGCCGATACCGTAAAATGGGACAGGGGGACGAGCAGTACTTC. Translating it yields CASSRYRKMGQGDEQYF.

The J gene is TRBJ2-2, the V gene TRBV30; D might be TRBD2 (6 bases). V was trimmed by 3 bases and J by 8 bases, leaving 10 bases between them. The CDR3 consists of 12 residues. Germline loops: CDR1 GTSNPN, CDR2 SVGIG (reference sequence). The CDR3 loop reads CAWREGIGELFF. The CDR3 DNA sequence: TGTGCCTGGAGGGAGGGGATTGGGGAGCTGTTTTTT.

The chain is built from TRBV6-5 and TRBJ2-3, with D hard to call. Germline V gene sequence: CDR1 MNHEY, CDR2 SVGAGI. V was cut by 6 bases and J by 6 bases, with 16 bases left in between. This CDR3 contains 14 residues. CDR3 region: CASSPIASWDTQYF. CDR3 sequence (DNA): TGTGCCAGCAGCCCAATCGCGTCTTGGGATACGCAGTATTTT.

This chain links TRBV27 with TRBJ2-2; D is possibly TRBD2 (6 bases). This CDR3 region has 18 residues. Germline V lookup: CDR1 MNHEY, CDR2 SMNVEV (reference sequence). V shed 0 bases and J shed 5 bases, with 19 bases lying between them. The CDR3 DNA follows: TGTGCCAGCAGTTTATCTGGATGGGGCGGGACTCGGACCGGGGAGCTGTTTTTT. Amino acids: CASSLSGWGGTRTGELFF.

This chain links TRBV5-4 with TRBJ2-7, with 10 bases aligning to TRBD1. The length of the CDR3 is 15 residues. V trimming: 3 bases; J trimming: 4 bases; junction bases outside the gene matches: 7. The V gene's germline CDR1 is SGHNT and CDR2 YYREEE (reference sequence). The CDR3 is CASSYGQGVVYEQYF. In DNA, the CDR3 is TGTGCCAGCAGCTACGGACAGGGGGTTGTGTACGAGCAGTACTTC.

The chain recombines TRBV30 with TRBJ2-7; 7 bases line up with TRBD1. CDR3 length equals 13 residues. CDR1 is GTSNPN and CDR2 is SVGIG in the germline V gene (reference sequence). V was pared by 3 bases and J by 1 base, with 3 bases of the junction left unmatched. CDR3 nucleotides: TGTGCCTGGAGCCGGGACAGATCCTACGAGCAGTACTTC. It yields the protein CAWSRDRSYEQYF.

V is TRBV9 and J is TRBJ1-4; D uncertain. This CDR3 is 15 amino acids long. The V gene's germline CDR1 is SGDLS and CDR2 YYNGEE. Trimming took 0 bases from V and 1 from J, leaving 7 bases between them. For the CDR3, the DNA is TGTGCCAGCAGCGTAGGACCAGGAACTAATGAAAAACTGTTTTTT. Its protein product is CASSVGPGTNEKLFF.

The chain couples TRBV29-1 to TRBJ1-2; 10 nucleotides line up with TRBD1. The V gene's germline CDR1 is SQVTM and CDR2 ANQGSEA. The trim removed 8 bases at V and 4 bases at J, leaving 13 bases unmatched. The CDR3 contains 15 residues. The chain's CDR3 is CSITFDGDRGYGYTF. CDR3 in DNA: TGCAGCATAACATTTGACGGGGACAGGGGCTATGGCTACACCTTC.

The rearrangement uses TRBV6-5 and TRBJ1-5, with 7 positions matching TRBD1. Trimming took 2 bases from V and 4 from J; bases not matched to a gene: 2. Per germline, CDR1 MNHEY and CDR2 SVGAGI. The CDR3 covers 14 residues. The CDR3: CASSYRTGNQPQHF. DNA for the CDR3: TGTGCCAGCAGTTACCGGACAGGTAATCAGCCCCAGCATTTT.

The J gene is TRBJ2-1, the V gene TRBV9; D gene ambiguous. Germline-derived CDR1 and CDR2 are SGDLS and YYNGEE. CDR3 size: 14 residues. V was pared by 0 bases and J by 8 bases, with 12 bases between. The DNA of the CDR3 is TGTGCCAGCAGCGTAGCGTCGGGTTACCATGAGCAGTTCTTC. Translation gives CASSVASGYHEQFF.

The chain employs TRBV4-1 and TRBJ2-7; 7 bases fit TRBD1. With V trimmed by 1 base and J by 3 bases, 6 bases remained unmatched. Germline V gene sequence: CDR1 MGHRA, CDR2 YSYEKL. The CDR3 covers 15 residues. CDR3 sequence: CASSQAGTANYEQYF. The CDR3 DNA reads as TGCGCCAGCAGCCAAGCCGGGACAGCAAACTACGAGCAGTACTTC.

In its sample, this clone was seen once. The rearrangement joins TRBV5-5 to TRBJ1-3; 9 positions match TRBD1. The CDR3 runs 17 residues. The germline V gene encodes CDR1 SGHKS and CDR2 YYEKEE (reference sequence). V trimming: 0 bases; J trimming: 3 bases; junction bases outside the gene matches: 7. CDR3 residues: CASSLVVGQGGGNTIYF. The CDR3 nucleotides read TGTGCCAGCAGCTTGGTAGTGGGACAGGGAGGTGGAAACACCATATATTTT.

The chain has TRBV7-6 and TRBJ2-7; TRBD2 is a possible D gene (7 bases). The CDR3 consists of 16 residues. The germline CDR1 and CDR2 sequences are SGHVS and FNYEAQ. Between the trimmed V and J ends, which lost 1 base and 0 bases, there was a span of 13 bases. The DNA of the CDR3 is TGTGCCAGCAGCTTAGACGGGGGGCGCACCTCCTACGAGCAGTACTTC. Its translation is CASSLDGGRTSYEQYF.

The chain employs TRBV7-9 and TRBJ2-5, with D perhaps TRBD2 (6 bases). Trimming removed 4 bases at V and 5 bases at J, with 11 bases between. CDR3 length: 13 amino acids. Germline V gene data show CDR1 as SEHNR and CDR2 as FQNEAQ (reference sequence). In nucleotides, the CDR3 is TGTGCCAGCAGCTCCGCGGGGCGGGAGACCCAGTACTTC. Translating it yields CASSSAGRETQYF.

V is TRBV5-6 and J is TRBJ1-3; no firm D call. The CDR3 extends over 17 amino acids. V was trimmed by 2 bases and J by 1 base, leaving 16 bases between them. The germline V gene has CDR1 SGHDT and CDR2 YYEEEE. Written as DNA, the CDR3 is TGTGCCAGCAGCTTTATCCGGAGCGAATGGTCTGGAAACACCATATATTTT. This codes for CASSFIRSEWSGNTIYF.